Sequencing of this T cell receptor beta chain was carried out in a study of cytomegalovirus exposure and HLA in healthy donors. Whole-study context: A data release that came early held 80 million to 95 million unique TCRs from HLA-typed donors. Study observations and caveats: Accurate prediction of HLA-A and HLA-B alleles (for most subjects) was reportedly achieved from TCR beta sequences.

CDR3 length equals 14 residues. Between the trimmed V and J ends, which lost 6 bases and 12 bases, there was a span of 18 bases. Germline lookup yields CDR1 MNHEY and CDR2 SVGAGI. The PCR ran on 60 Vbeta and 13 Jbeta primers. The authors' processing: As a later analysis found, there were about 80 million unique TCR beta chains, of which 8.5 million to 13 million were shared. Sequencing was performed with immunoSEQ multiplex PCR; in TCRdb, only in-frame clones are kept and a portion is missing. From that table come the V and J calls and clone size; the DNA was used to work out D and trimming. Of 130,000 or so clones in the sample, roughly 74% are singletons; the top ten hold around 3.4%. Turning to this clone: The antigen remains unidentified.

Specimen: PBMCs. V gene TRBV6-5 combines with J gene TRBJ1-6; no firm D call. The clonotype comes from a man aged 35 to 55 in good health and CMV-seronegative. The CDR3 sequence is CASSQLVGSLPLHF. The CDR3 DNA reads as TGTGCCAGCAGCCAGTTGGTCGGGTCCTTACCCCTCCACTTT.